This T cell receptor beta chain is from a study of blood T cell repertoires in COVID-19. Study information: The study drew acute and convalescent COVID-19 samples from the United States, Italy and Spain. PBMCs, B-cell-depleted T cells, or T cells were the source of the cDNA or gDNA that made up the material.

CDR1 SGHTA and CDR2 FQGTGA come from the germline V gene. Unmatched junction bases numbered 5, after V lost 6 bases and J lost 4 bases. There are 15 residues in the CDR3. Those enrolled in Seattle joined during active infection and were followed longitudinally afterward. Original analysis: Using reference gene primer amplification, nucleated cell counts were estimated. The assay was immunoSEQ multiplex PCR, and TCRdb's table has in-frame clones only and misses some. The DNA gave D and trimming, while V, J and clone size come from that table. The sample holds roughly 290,000 clones, about 93% seen once.

This clonotype was sampled from a woman in her 30s with COVID-19, enrolled during active disease. Specimen: peripheral blood. V is TRBV7-3 and J is TRBJ2-1, with 11 bases that match TRBD2. CDR3 residues: CASRPTSGDYNEQFF. In nucleotides, the CDR3 is TGTGCCAGCAGACCGACTAGCGGGGATTACAATGAGCAGTTCTTC.